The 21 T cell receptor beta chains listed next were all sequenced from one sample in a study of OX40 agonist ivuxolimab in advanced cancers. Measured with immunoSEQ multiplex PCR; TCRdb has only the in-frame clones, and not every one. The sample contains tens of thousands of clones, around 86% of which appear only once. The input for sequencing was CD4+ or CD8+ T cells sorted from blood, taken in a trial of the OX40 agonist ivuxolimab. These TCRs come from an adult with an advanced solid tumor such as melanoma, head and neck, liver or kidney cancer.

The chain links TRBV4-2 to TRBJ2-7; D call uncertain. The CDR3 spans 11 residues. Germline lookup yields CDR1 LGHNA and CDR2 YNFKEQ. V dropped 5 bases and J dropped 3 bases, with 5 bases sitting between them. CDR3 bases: TGTGCCAGCAGCGCCAACTACGAGCAGTACTTC. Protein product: CASSANYEQYF.

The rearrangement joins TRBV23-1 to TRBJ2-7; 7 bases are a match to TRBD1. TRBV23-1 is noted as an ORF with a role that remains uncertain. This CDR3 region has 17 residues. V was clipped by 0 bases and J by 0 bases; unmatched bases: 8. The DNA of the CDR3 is TGCGCCAGCAGTCAATCCTTGGACAGGACGAACTCCTACGAGCAGTACTTC. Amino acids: CASSQSLDRTNSYEQYF.

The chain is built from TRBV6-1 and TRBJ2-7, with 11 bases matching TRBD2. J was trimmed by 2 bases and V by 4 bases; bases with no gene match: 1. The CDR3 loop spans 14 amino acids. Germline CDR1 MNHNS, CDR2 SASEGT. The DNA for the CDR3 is TGTGCCAGCAGTGCACTAGCGGGGGCCTACGAGCAGTACTTC. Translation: CASSALAGAYEQYF.

CDR3 nucleotides: TGTGCCAGCAGCCGAAATCCCGCGGGTGAGCAGTACTTC. This codes for CASSRNPAGEQYF. The chain couples TRBV7-3 to TRBJ2-7; D is possibly TRBD2 (5 bases). CDR3 length: 13 amino acids. V lost 5 bases and J 7 bases, leaving 15 bases between the germline ends. The germline V gene has CDR1 SGHTA and CDR2 FQGTGA. Using reference TRBV7-3 and TRBJ2-7 for the parts outside the CDR3, the full variable domain is GAGVSQTPSNKVTEKGKYVELRCDPISGHTALYWYRQSLGQGPEFLIYFQGTGAADDSGLPNDRFFAVRPEGSVSTLKIQRTERGDSAVYLCASSRNPAGEQYFGPGTRLTVT.

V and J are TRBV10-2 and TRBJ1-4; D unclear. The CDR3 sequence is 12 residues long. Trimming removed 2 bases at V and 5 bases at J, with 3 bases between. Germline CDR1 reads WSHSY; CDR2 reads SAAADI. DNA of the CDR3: TGCGCCAGCAGTGAGGGGAATGAAAAACTGTTTTTT. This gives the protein CASSEGNEKLFF.

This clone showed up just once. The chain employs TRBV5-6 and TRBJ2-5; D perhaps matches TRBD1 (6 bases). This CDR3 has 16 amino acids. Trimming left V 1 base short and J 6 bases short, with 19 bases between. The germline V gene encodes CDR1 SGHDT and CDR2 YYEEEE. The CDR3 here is CASSLLQGTPQQTQYF. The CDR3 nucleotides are TGTGCCAGCAGCTTGCTACAGGGTACCCCCCAGCAGACCCAGTACTTC. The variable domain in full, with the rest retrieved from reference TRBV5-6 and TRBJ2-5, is DAGVTQSPTHLIKTRGQQVTLRCSPKSGHDTVSWYQQALGQGPQFIFQYYEEEERQRGNFPDRFSGHQFPNYSSELNVNALLLGDSALYLCASSLLQGTPQQTQYFGPGTRLLVL.

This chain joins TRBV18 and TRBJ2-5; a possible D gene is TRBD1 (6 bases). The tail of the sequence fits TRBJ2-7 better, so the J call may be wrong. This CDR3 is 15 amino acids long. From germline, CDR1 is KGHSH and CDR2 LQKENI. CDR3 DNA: TGTGCCAGCTCGCAAATCCAGGGGAGCTCCTACGAGCAGTACTTC. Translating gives CASSQIQGSSYEQYF.

The CDR3 DNA reads TGTGCCAGCAGCCAAGGTTACGGGAGGGAGCAGTACTTC. Amino acid sequence: CASSQGYGREQYF. The chain has TRBV14 and TRBJ2-7, with 7 bases matching TRBD2. V lost 1 base to trimming and J lost 7 bases; unmatched junction nucleotides: 4. The CDR3 has 13 amino acids. Germline CDR1 SGHDN, CDR2 FVKESK. Drawing the rest from reference TRBV14 and TRBJ2-7, the complete variable domain is EAGVTQFPSHSVIEKGQTVTLRCDPISGHDNLYWYRRVMGKEIKFLLHFVKESKQDESGMPNNRFLAERTGGTYSTLKVQPAELEDSGVYFCASSQGYGREQYFGPGTRLTVT.

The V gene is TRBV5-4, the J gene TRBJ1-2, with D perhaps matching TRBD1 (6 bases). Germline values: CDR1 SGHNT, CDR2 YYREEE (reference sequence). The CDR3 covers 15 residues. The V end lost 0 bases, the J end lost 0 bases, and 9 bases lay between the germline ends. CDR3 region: CASSLGQAANYGYTF. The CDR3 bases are TGTGCCAGCAGCTTGGGACAGGCCGCTAACTATGGCTACACCTTC.

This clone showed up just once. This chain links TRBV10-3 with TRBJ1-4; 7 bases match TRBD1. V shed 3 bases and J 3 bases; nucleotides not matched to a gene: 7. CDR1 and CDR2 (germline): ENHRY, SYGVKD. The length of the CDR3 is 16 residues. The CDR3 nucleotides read TGTGCCATCAGTGATTATGGGACAGCATCTAATGAAAAACTGTTTTTT. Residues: CAISDYGTASNEKLFF.

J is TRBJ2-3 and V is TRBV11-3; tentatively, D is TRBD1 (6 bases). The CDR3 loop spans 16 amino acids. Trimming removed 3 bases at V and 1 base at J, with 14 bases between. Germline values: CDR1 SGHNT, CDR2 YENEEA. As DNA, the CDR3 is TGTGCCAGCAGCTTCGGCCGACAGGTGGGCACAGATACGCAGTATTTT. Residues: CASSFGRQVGTDTQYF.

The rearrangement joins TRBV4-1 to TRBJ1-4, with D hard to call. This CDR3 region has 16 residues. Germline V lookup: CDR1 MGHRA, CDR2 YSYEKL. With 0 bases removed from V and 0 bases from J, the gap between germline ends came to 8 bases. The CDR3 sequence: CASSQDVGATNEKLFF. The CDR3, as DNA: TGCGCCAGCAGCCAAGATGTCGGAGCAACTAATGAAAAACTGTTTTTT.

The CDR3 region is CASSITGLYSNQPQHF. The DNA of the CDR3 is TGTGCCAGTAGTATAACAGGGCTTTATAGCAATCAGCCCCAGCATTTT. The chain carries TRBV19 and TRBJ1-5, with D perhaps TRBD1 (6 bases). The V gene's germline CDR1 is LNHDA and CDR2 SQIVND (reference sequence). The CDR3 is made up of 16 amino acids. V gave up 2 bases and J gave up 0 bases, with 11 bases separating them.

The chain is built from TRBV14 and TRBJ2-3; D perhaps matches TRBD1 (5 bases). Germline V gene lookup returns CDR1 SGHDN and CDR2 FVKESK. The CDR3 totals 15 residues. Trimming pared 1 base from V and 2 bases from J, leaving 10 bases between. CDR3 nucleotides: TGTGCCAGCAGCCAAGGCGTCAGGGCCACAGATACGCAGTATTTT. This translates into CASSQGVRATDTQYF.

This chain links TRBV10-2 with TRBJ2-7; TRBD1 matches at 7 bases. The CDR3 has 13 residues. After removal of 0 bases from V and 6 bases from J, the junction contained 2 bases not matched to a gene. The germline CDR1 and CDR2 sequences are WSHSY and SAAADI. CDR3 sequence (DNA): TGCGCCAGCAGTGAGTCCCCAGGGGGCGAGCAGTACTTC. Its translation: CASSESPGGEQYF.

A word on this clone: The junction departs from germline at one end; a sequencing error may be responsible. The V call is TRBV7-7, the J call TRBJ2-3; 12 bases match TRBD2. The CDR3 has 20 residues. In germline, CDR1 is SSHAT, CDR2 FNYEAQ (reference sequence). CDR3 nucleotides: TGTGCTAGCAGCTTAGTTGTCTGTCTAGCGGGAGGGCGGTACACAGATACGCAGTATTTT. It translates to CASSLVVCLAGGRYTDTQYF.

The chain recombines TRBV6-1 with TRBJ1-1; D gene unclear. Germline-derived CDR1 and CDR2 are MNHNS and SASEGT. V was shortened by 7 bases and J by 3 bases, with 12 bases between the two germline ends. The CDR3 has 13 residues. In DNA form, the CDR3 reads TGTGCCAGCAAGAACAGTTTATACACTGAAGCTTTCTTT. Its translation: CASKNSLYTEAFF.

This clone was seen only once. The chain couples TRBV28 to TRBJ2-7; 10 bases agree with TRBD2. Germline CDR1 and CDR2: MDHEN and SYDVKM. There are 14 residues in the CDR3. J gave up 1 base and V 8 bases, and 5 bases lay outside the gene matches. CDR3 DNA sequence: TGTGCCAGCGTCCCAGCGGGGGGGTCCTACGAGCAGTACTTC. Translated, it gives CASVPAGGSYEQYF. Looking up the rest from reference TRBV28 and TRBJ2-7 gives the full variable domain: DVKVTQSSRYLVKRTGEKVFLECVQDMDHENMFWYRQDPGLGLRLIYFSYDVKMKEKGDIPEGYSVSREKKERFSLILESASTNQTSMYLCASVPAGGSYEQYFGPGTRLTVT.

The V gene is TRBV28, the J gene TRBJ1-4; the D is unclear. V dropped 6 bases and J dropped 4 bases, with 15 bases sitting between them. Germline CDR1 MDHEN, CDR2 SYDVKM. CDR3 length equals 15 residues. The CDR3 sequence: CASRDSLALNEKLFF. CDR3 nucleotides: TGTGCCAGCAGGGACTCTCTTGCACTTAATGAAAAACTGTTTTTT. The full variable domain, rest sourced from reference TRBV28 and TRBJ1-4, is DVKVTQSSRYLVKRTGEKVFLECVQDMDHENMFWYRQDPGLGLRLIYFSYDVKMKEKGDIPEGYSVSREKKERFSLILESASTNQTSMYLCASRDSLALNEKLFFGSGTQLSVL.

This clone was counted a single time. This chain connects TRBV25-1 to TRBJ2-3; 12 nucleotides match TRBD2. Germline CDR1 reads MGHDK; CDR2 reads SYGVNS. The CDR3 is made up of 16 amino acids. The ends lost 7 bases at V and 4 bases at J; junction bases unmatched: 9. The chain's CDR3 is CASTSGLAGLSDTQYF. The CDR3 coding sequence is TGTGCCAGCACCTCCGGACTAGCGGGATTGTCAGATACGCAGTATTTT.

As DNA, the CDR3 is TGTGCCAGCAGTTCCCTAGACAGCCCTGGCTACACCTTC. Its translation is CASSSLDSPGYTF. This chain connects TRBV6-1 to TRBJ1-2; D may be TRBD1 (5 bases). CDR3 length: 13 amino acids. Trimming stripped 5 bases from V and 7 bases from J, with 14 bases between. From germline, CDR1 is MNHNS and CDR2 SASEGT.